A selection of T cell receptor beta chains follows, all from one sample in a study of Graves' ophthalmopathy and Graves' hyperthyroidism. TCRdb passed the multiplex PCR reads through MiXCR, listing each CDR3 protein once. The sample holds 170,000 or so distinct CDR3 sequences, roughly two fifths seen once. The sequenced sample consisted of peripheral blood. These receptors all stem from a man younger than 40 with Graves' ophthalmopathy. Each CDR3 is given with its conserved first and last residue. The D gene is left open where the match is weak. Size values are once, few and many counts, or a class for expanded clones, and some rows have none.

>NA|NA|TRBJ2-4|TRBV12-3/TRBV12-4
TGTGCCAGCAGTTCCCAGGGCAGTAAAAACATTCAGTACTTC
CASSSQGSKNIQYF
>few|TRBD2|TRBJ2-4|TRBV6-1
TGTGCCAGCAGCCCCGGGACTACGAAAAACATTCAGTACTTC
CASSPGTTKNIQYF
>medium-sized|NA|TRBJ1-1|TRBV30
TGTGCCTGGAGTAAACCTGGCAGTGGCCCGGGAGCTTTCTTT
CAWSKPGSGPGAFF
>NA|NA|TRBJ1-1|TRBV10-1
TGCGCCAGCCCCCCAGGGAACACTGAAGCTTTCTTT
CASPPGNTEAFF
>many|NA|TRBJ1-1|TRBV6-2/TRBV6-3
TGTGCCAGCAGTCGGACAGCTACAATGAACACTGAAGCTTTCTTT
CASSRTATMNTEAFF
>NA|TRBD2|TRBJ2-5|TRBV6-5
TGTGCCAGCAGTTACTCGCCAATAGCGGGAGAAGAGACCCAGTACTTC
CASSYSPIAGEETQYF
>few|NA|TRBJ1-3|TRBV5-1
TGCGCCAGCAGCTTCCAGGAAGGAGACACCATATATTTT
CASSFQEGDTIYF
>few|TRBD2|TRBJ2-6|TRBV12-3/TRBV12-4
TGTGCCAGCAGAAGGGAGGGAGCGGCCAACGTCCTGACTTTC
CASRREGAANVLTF
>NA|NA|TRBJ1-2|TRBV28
TGTGCCAGCAGTTTTGGGGGGCGAAGCTATGGCTACACCTTC
CASSFGGRSYGYTF
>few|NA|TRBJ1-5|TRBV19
TGTGCCAGCAACGAGCTAAGGGGCGCAAGCAATCAGCCCCAGCATTTT
CASNELRGASNQPQHF
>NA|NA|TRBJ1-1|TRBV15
TGTGCCACCAGCAGAGATACGGGGAACACTGAAGCTTTCTTT
CATSRDTGNTEAFF
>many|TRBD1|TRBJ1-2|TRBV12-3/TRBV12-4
TGTGCCAGCCTTAGTCAGGGGGCGGCGACCTATGGCTACACCTTC
CASLSQGAATYGYTF
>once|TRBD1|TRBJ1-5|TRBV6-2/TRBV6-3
TGTGCCAGCAGGAAACAGGGGAACAATCAGCCCCAGCATTTT
CASRKQGNNQPQHF
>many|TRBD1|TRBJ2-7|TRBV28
TGTGCCAGCAGTTTATCCGGCCAGGGGGCCTACGAGCAGTACTTC
CASSLSGQGAYEQYF
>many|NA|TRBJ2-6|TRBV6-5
TGTGCCAGCAGTTACGGGGGCTCTGGGGCCAACGTCCTGACTTTC
CASSYGGSGANVLTF
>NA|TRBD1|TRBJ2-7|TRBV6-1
TGTGCCAGCACCCCGGACAGGGGCGCCTACGAGCAGTACTTC
CASTPDRGAYEQYF
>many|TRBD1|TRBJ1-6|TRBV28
TGTGCCAGCAGCGGGACAGGGAGGGATGGGGGTAATTCACCCCTCCACTTT
CASSGTGRDGGNSPLHF
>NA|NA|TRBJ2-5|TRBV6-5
TGTGCCAGCAGTTACTTGGGGTCTGAGACCCAGTACTTC
CASSYLGSETQYF
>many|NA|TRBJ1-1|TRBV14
TGTGCCAGCAGCCCGGAGGTTATGAACACTGAAGCTTTCTTT
CASSPEVMNTEAFF
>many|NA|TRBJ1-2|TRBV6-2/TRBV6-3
TGTGCCAGCAGTTATGGTCGGGGCGGCGGCTACACCTTC
CASSYGRGGGYTF
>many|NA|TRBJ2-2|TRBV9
TGTGCCAGCAGCGGGGGCAGCTCTGCCGCCGGGGAGCTGTTTTTT
CASSGGSSAAGELFF
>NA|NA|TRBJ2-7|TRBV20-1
TGCAGTGCCCCCCCCCCAGGACGGTCCTACGAGCAGTACTTC
CSAPPPGRSYEQYF
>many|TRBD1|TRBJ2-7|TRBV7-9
TGTGCCAGCAGCCGGACGGGACAGGGGGCAGGGGAGCAGTACTTC
CASSRTGQGAGEQYF
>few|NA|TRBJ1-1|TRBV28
TGTGCCAGCAGTTTATCCCACCAGGCTGAAGCTTTCTTT
CASSLSHQAEAFF
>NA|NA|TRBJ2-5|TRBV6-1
TGTGCCAGCAGTGAATCGCTGCTTCTGCGGACCCAAGAGACCCAGTACTTC
CASSESLLLRTQETQYF
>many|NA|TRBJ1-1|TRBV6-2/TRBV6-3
TGTGCCACCACCAGAATCCCCACTGAAGCTTTCTTT
CATTRIPTEAFF
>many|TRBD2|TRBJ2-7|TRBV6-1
TGTGCCAGCCATAGCGGGAACTCCTACGAGCAGTACTTC
CASHSGNSYEQYF
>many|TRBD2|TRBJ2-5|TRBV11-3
TGTGCCAGCAGCTTAGCATTAGCGGGAGTGGAGACCCAGTACTTC
CASSLALAGVETQYF
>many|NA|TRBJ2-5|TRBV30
TGTGCCTGGAGTGTACAAGAGACCCAGTACTTC
CAWSVQETQYF
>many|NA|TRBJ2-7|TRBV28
TGTGCCAGCAGAGAGGGGAGCTCCTACGAGCAGTACTTC
CASREGSSYEQYF
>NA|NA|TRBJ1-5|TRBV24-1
TGTGCCACCCCCAGGACCTCCAATCAGCCCCAGCATTTT
CATPRTSNQPQHF
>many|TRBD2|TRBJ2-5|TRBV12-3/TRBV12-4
TGTGCCAGCAGTTTATTCGGGACTAGCCAGAAAGAGACCCAGTACTTC
CASSLFGTSQKETQYF
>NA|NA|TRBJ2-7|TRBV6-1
TGTGCCAGCACCTCATGGGGGACCACCTACGAGCAGTACTTC
CASTSWGTTYEQYF
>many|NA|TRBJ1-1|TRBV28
TGTGCCAGCAGTTTACCAAACCGGGCCCTGAACACTGAAGCTTTCTTT
CASSLPNRALNTEAFF
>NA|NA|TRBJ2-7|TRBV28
TGTGCCAGCAGCCCCACGGGGGCAGTCTACGAGCAGTACTTC
CASSPTGAVYEQYF
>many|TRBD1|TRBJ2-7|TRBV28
TGTGCCAGCGACAGGGGGACAGCCGAGCAGTACTTC
CASDRGTAEQYF
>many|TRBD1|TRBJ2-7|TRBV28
TGTGCCAGCAGGCCGGGACAGGGGTACTACGAGCAGTACTTC
CASRPGQGYYEQYF
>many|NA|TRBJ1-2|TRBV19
TGTGCCAGTAGTACCGGGCCGGGCTACACCTTC
CASSTGPGYTF
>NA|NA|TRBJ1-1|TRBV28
TGTGCCAGCAGTTTATTGGGAGATCCTACTGAAGCTTTCTTT
CASSLLGDPTEAFF
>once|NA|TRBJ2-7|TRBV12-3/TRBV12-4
TGTGCCAGCAGTCCCCTTAAGGGCTCCTACGAGCAGTACTTC
CASSPLKGSYEQYF
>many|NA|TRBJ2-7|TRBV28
TGTGCCAGCAGTTTACCGGGTGGCGGGCCCTACGAGCAGTACTTC
CASSLPGGGPYEQYF
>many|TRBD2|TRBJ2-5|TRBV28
TGTGCCAGCAGTTCCCCCCTAGCGGGGAGGGACCAGTACTTC
CASSSPLAGRDQYF
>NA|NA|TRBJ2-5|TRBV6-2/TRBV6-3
TGTGCCAGCAGTTACGCTGAGTTGCGGGAGACCCAGTACTTC
CASSYAELRETQYF